A single sample gave rise to the 10 T cell receptor beta chains below, sequenced in a study of T cells in Graves' hyperthyroidism and ophthalmopathy. Amplified regions were TCR beta CDR3 sequences from RNA transcripts. Researchers ran a first-round RT-PCR on the TCR CDR3 using the HTBI primer set. Each CDR3 protein is one row after TCRdb ran MiXCR on the multiplex PCR reads. This sample has roughly 93,000 distinct CDR3 sequences, with 35% to 50% found just once. Material: peripheral blood or thyroid tissue (not recorded which). All receptors come from a woman aged 25 to 39 with Graves' hyperthyroidism.

This chain connects TRBV11-2 to TRBJ1-6; D is unclear. The CDR3 runs to 14 residues. Germline loops: CDR1 SGHAT, CDR2 FQNNGV. With 0 bases removed from V and 9 bases from J, the gap between germline ends came to 9 bases. DNA of the CDR3: TGTGCCAGCAGCTTAGAGGGGAATAGTTCACCCCTCCACTTT. Protein product: CASSLEGNSSPLHF.

The CDR3 DNA sequence: TGTGCCAGCAGTGTGAGGGAAACTAAGGGTTCACCCCTCCACTTT. Protein sequence: CASSVRETKGSPLHF. V usage is TRBV6-6 and J usage is TRBJ1-6; D is undetermined. Trimming left V 5 bases short and J 9 bases short, with 17 bases between. Germline CDR1 and CDR2: MNHNY and SVGAGI (reference sequence). The CDR3 extends over 15 amino acids.

The chain joins TRBV24-1 to TRBJ1-2; D may be TRBD1 (5 bases). V was trimmed by 6 bases and J by 4 bases, leaving 14 bases between them. Germline V gives CDR1 KGHDR, CDR2 SFDVKD. This CDR3 has 14 amino acids. The CDR3 is CATSPPGSSYGYTF. The CDR3 coding sequence is TGTGCCACCAGTCCCCCAGGGTCAAGCTATGGCTACACCTTC.

This clonotype was seen many times. The V and J genes are TRBV2 and TRBJ2-7; tentatively, D is TRBD1 or TRBD2 (5 bases each). Trimming removed 4 bases from V and 3 bases from J, with 10 bases in between. CDR3 length equals 13 residues. Per germline, CDR1 SNHLY and CDR2 FYNNEI. The chain's CDR3 is CASSAPGSYEQYF. In nucleotides, the CDR3 is TGTGCCAGCAGTGCCCCAGGGAGCTACGAGCAGTACTTC.

The table lists this clonotype with many counts. The rearrangement links TRBV6-6 to TRBJ2-2; D remains ambiguous. The CDR3 spans 11 residues. With 6 bases removed from V and 6 bases from J, the gap between germline ends came to 5 bases. Germline CDR1 is MNHNY and CDR2 is SVGAGI (reference sequence). The chain's CDR3 is CASSAPGELFF. The CDR3 region has the DNA TGTGCCAGCAGCGCTCCCGGGGAGCTGTTTTTT.

This chain connects TRBV7-8 to TRBJ1-1; no clear D gene. With 2 bases removed from V and 7 bases from J, the gap between germline ends came to 8 bases. The length of the CDR3 is 12 residues. Germline loops: CDR1 SGHVS, CDR2 FQNEAQ. The CDR3 region is CASSLRPIEAFF. The CDR3 DNA reads as TGTGCCAGCAGCTTAAGGCCTATTGAAGCTTTCTTT.

This clonotype was observed at least ten times. V and J are TRBV7-9 and TRBJ1-1, with TRBD1 matching over 7 bases. Trimming cost V 4 bases and J 3 bases; bases outside gene matches: 8. Germline CDR1 and CDR2: SEHNR and FQNEAQ (reference sequence). The CDR3 contains 15 residues. The CDR3 DNA sequence: TGTGCCAGCAGCTCTTCCACAGGGGCGGACACTGAAGCTTTCTTT. Its protein product is CASSSSTGADTEAFF. Drawing the rest from reference TRBV7-9 and TRBJ1-1, the complete variable domain is DTGVSQNPRHKITKRGQNVTFRCDPISEHNRLYWYRQTLGQGPEFLTYFQNEAQLEKSRLLSDRFSAERPKGSFSTLEIQRTEQGDSAMYLCASSSSTGADTEAFFGQGTRLTVV.

There are many counts of this clonotype. The CDR3 spells CSASRLALQETQYF. The CDR3 DNA reads as TGCAGTGCGTCCCGACTAGCGCTTCAAGAGACCCAGTACTTC. V gene TRBV20-1 combines with J gene TRBJ2-5, with TRBD2 matching 8 bases. The CDR3 is 14 residues long. The junction had 8 bases not matched to a gene; V was cut back by 6 bases and J by 2 bases. In germline, CDR1 is DFQATT, CDR2 SNEGSKA (reference sequence).

A note on this clonotype: Likely a read error: the CDR3 ends without its conserved phenylalanine or tryptophan. No DNA is shown, since the ends of the CDR3 on it are uncertain; the CDR3 is the one TCRdb lists. The chain links TRBV7-9 to TRBJ1-6; the table's D call TRBD1 went unverified against the DNA. Both ends counted, the CDR3 spans 17 residues. Germline loops: CDR1 SEHNR, CDR2 FQNEAQ (reference sequence). The CDR3 spells CASSRTRDRDSPLHFGN.

The table lists this clonotype with many counts. Relative to the germline gene, one junction end is altered; a read error may explain this. The CDR3 region has the DNA TGTGCCAGCAGTTACAGTGAGGACTTGCTCTTC. Translation: CASSYSEDLLF. The rearrangement uses TRBV2 and TRBJ2-6, with TRBD2 as a possible D gene (5 bases). CDR3 size: 11 residues. Germline lookup yields CDR1 SNHLY and CDR2 FYNNEI. Full variable domain (rest looked up from reference TRBV2 and TRBJ2-6): EPEVTQTPSHQVTQMGQEVILRCVPISNHLYFYWYRQILGQKVEFLVSFYNNEISEKSEIFDDQFSVERPDGSNFTLKIRSTKLEDSAMYFCASSYSEDLLFGAGSRLTVL.